This TCR beta chain comes out of a study of CD8+CD57+ T cells in acquired aplastic anemia. Study details: Sorted cells (CD4+ and CD8+) yielded DNA amounts that averaged approximately 3.1 ug.

Germline-derived CDR1 and CDR2 are SGHTA and FQGNSA. This CDR3 has 17 residues. The V end lost 1 base, the J end lost 6 bases, and 19 bases lay between the germline ends. Researchers used genomic DNA as the template to profile TCR beta VDJ and CDR3. MiXCR, run by TCRdb on the reads, gives a single entry per CDR3 protein. The table records about 420,000 distinct CDR3 sequences, about two thirds of them present only once. Study results and limitations: CD8+ Simpson's diversity in patients was not significantly different from that in controls. Twenty-nine CD8+ CDR3 sequences were shared between patients and controls.

This clonotype showed up many times. What it binds is unknown. The chain links TRBV7-2 to TRBJ1-5; weak D call: TRBD1 (6 bases). The receptor comes from a human donor in good health, serving as a control. Sequences were obtained from sorted CD4+, CD8+, or CD8+CD57+ T cells (not recorded which) from PBMCs. The CDR3 region has the DNA TGTGCCAGCAGCTTAGGGGCCTCCGGCCAGGGGCGTCAGCCCCAGCATTTT. It specifies CASSLGASGQGRQPQHF.